This passage covers 14 T cell receptor beta chains from one sample sequenced in a study of T cell repertoires in cytomegalovirus infection. TCRdb called the reads again in MiXCR, with one record for every CDR3 protein. The sample consists of roughly 730,000 distinct CDR3 sequences, about 30% of them appearing once. Their antigens are not known. Sequenced material: cultured PBMCs, taken from culture after CMV antigen stimulation. Receptors originate from a human donor in good health (CMV status not recorded). Some clones in this sample may be carry-over from other donors' samples.

The sample holds a few counts of this clonotype. The rearrangement joins TRBV19 to TRBJ1-1, with D unresolved. The germline V gene has CDR1 LNHDA and CDR2 SQIVND (reference sequence). The CDR3 spans 14 residues. The V end was cut by 1 base, the J end by 6 bases, with 12 bases between. The CDR3 DNA follows: TGTGCCAGTAGTATAGTAGACCTAGGCGCTGAAGCTTTCTTT. Protein product: CASSIVDLGAEAFF.

The chain carries TRBV20-1 and TRBJ2-7; 8 bases align to TRBD1. Losses at the gene ends were 7 bases for V and 5 bases for J; bases not matched to a gene: 7. The V gene's germline CDR1 is DFQATT and CDR2 SNEGSKA (reference sequence). CDR3 length: 12 amino acids. CDR3 residues: CSGDRQAHEQYF. The CDR3 region has the DNA TGCAGTGGGGACAGGCAAGCCCACGAGCAGTACTTC.

This chain joins TRBV11-2 and TRBJ2-7; TRBD2 matches 14 bases. Germline assignment: CDR1 SGHAT and CDR2 FQNNGV. V gave up 4 bases and J gave up 5 bases; unmatched junction bases: 10. The CDR3 is 17 residues long. The CDR3 nucleotides read TGTGCCAGCAGCTCACGACTAGCGGGAGGGCGAAAGGACGAGCAGTACTTC. This codes for CASSSRLAGGRKDEQYF.

This clonotype was recorded only once. The rearrangement links TRBV7-4 to TRBJ1-1, with D perhaps matching TRBD1 (6 bases). Per the germline V gene, CDR1 is SGHVT and CDR2 is SQSDAQ. The CDR3 is 14 amino acids. The ends were cut back, 6 bases at V and 4 bases at J, with 15 bases in the middle. The DNA of the CDR3 is TGTGCCAGCAGTTTACAGGGTCCGGGCACTGAAGCTTTCTTT. Its protein is CASSLQGPGTEAFF.

This chain uses TRBV14 with TRBJ2-2; D is ambiguous. Germline V CDR1 and CDR2: SGHDN, FVKESK. The CDR3 length is 14 residues. The ends were cut back, 4 bases at V and 6 bases at J, with 12 bases in the middle. The CDR3: CASSPVRLPGELFF. The CDR3 coding sequence is TGTGCCAGCAGCCCAGTGAGGCTCCCCGGGGAGCTGTTTTTT.

In its sample, this clonotype was seen a few times. CDR3 DNA: TGTGCCAGCAGCTCCATGGACCTCTATGGCTACACCTTC. Residues: CASSSMDLYGYTF. The chain is built from TRBV5-5 and TRBJ1-2; no reliable D call. The CDR3 has 13 residues. From germline, CDR1 is SGHKS and CDR2 YYEKEE (reference sequence). The V and J ends lost 3 bases and 4 bases respectively, with 10 bases between them. The complete variable domain, with remaining parts taken from reference TRBV5-5 and TRBJ1-2, reads DAGVTQSPTHLIKTRGQQVTLRCSPISGHKSVSWYQQVLGQGPQFIFQYYEKEERGRGNFPDRFSARQFPNYSSELNVNALLLGDSALYLCASSSMDLYGYTFGSGTRLTVV.

V gene TRBV28 combines with J gene TRBJ2-1; 10 nucleotides match TRBD1. The CDR3 totals 14 residues. Germline CDR1 is MDHEN and CDR2 is SYDVKM. Unmatched junction bases numbered 4, after V lost 6 bases and J lost 5 bases. The DNA for the CDR3 is TGTGCCAGCAGGACAGGGGGCTTAAACAATGAGCAGTTCTTC. Protein: CASRTGGLNNEQFF.

The V and J genes are TRBV7-8 and TRBJ2-7; D call uncertain. Germline lookup yields CDR1 SGHVS and CDR2 FQNEAQ. The CDR3 is 14 residues long. V lost 5 bases to trimming and J lost 7 bases, with 18 bases between them. CDR3 region: CASSVGSRYGEQYF. For the CDR3, the DNA is TGTGCCAGCAGCGTAGGGTCCAGATACGGGGAGCAGTACTTC. Full variable domain (outside the CDR3, taken from reference TRBV7-8 and TRBJ2-7): GAGVSQSPRYKVAKRGQDVALRCDPISGHVSLFWYQQALGQGPEFLTYFQNEAQLDKSGLPSDRFFAERPEGSVSTLKIQRTQQEDSAVYLCASSVGSRYGEQYFGPGTRLTVT.

This chain links TRBV12-3 or TRBV12-4 with TRBJ1-1; D is possibly TRBD1 (5 bases). V lost 3 bases, J lost 6 bases, and 17 bases lay in between. This CDR3 region has 15 residues. The CDR3 DNA is TGTGCCAGCAGTTTCGGAGGGACCCAGGTCGCTGAAGCTTTCTTT. Translated, it gives CASSFGGTQVAEAFF.

A single count supports this clonotype. V usage is TRBV5-8 and J usage is TRBJ2-7; D gene unclear. CDR1 SGHTS and CDR2 YDEGEE come from the germline V gene. Trimming took 4 bases from V and 3 from J, leaving 11 bases between them. The CDR3 sequence is 13 residues long. The CDR3 loop is CASSRRINYEQYF. In nucleotides, the CDR3 is TGTGCCAGCAGCCGACGGATTAACTACGAGCAGTACTTC.

This clonotype was counted a few times. This CDR3 reads CASSLGGGGWTEAFF. The CDR3 coding sequence is TGTGCCAGCAGCTTAGGGGGAGGGGGCTGGACTGAAGCTTTCTTT. The chain carries TRBV7-6 and TRBJ1-1; 7 bases match TRBD1. The CDR3 runs to 15 residues. Germline V gene lookup returns CDR1 SGHVS and CDR2 FNYEAQ. With V trimmed by 1 base and J by 5 bases, 7 bases remained unmatched.

This clonotype showed up just once. The rearrangement joins TRBV11-2 to TRBJ1-2; D is uncertain. From germline, CDR1 is SGHAT and CDR2 FQNNGV. Trimming stripped 6 bases from V and 9 bases from J, with 23 bases between. This CDR3 is built from 15 residues. CDR3 loop: CASRPVSGPSRSYTF. The CDR3 coding sequence is TGTGCCAGCAGGCCCGTATCCGGACCGTCTCGGAGCTACACCTTC. Full variable domain (rest looked up from reference TRBV11-2 and TRBJ1-2): EAGVAQSPRYKIIEKRQSVAFWCNPISGHATLYWYQQILGQGPKLLIQFQNNGVVDDSQLPKDRFSAERLKGVDSTLKIQPAKLEDSAVYLCASRPVSGPSRSYTFGSGTRLTVV.

The V call is TRBV20-1, the J call TRBJ2-3, with 13 bases lining up with TRBD2. The CDR3 length is 15 residues. J lost 6 bases, V lost 6 bases, and 9 bases had no gene match. CDR1 and CDR2 from the germline V gene are DFQATT and SNEGSKA (reference sequence). The CDR3 DNA reads as TGCAGTGCCGCCTCCGGGACTAGCGGGGAGGATACGCAGTATTTT. Translation: CSAASGTSGEDTQYF.

The rearrangement uses TRBV9 and TRBJ2-1; 8 bases are a match to TRBD2. Losses at the gene ends were 2 bases for V and 3 bases for J; bases not matched to a gene: 1. The CDR3 consists of 14 residues. Per the germline V gene, CDR1 is SGDLS and CDR2 is YYNGEE. The CDR3: CASSVSGNYNEQFF. The DNA of the CDR3 is TGTGCCAGCAGCGTTAGCGGGAACTACAATGAGCAGTTCTTC.